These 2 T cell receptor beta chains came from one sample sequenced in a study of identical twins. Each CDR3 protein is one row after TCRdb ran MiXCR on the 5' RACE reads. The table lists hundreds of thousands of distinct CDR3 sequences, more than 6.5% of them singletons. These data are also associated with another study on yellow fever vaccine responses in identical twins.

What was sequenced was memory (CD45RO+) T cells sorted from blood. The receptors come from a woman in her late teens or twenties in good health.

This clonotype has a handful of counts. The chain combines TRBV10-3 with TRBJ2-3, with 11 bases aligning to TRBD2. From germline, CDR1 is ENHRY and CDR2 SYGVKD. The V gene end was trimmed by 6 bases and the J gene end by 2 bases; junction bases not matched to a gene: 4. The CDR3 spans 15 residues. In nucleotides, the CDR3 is TGTGCCATCAGAAAACTAGCGGGGGCCACAGATACGCAGTATTTT. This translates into CAIRKLAGATDTQYF.

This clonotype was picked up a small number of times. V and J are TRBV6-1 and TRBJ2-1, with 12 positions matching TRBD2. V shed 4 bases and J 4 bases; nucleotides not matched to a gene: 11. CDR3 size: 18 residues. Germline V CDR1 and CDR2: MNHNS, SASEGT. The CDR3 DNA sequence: TGTGCCAGCAGTGCACCTAGCGGGGGGGCCCCGCAATACAATGAGCAGTTCTTC. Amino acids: CASSAPSGGAPQYNEQFF.